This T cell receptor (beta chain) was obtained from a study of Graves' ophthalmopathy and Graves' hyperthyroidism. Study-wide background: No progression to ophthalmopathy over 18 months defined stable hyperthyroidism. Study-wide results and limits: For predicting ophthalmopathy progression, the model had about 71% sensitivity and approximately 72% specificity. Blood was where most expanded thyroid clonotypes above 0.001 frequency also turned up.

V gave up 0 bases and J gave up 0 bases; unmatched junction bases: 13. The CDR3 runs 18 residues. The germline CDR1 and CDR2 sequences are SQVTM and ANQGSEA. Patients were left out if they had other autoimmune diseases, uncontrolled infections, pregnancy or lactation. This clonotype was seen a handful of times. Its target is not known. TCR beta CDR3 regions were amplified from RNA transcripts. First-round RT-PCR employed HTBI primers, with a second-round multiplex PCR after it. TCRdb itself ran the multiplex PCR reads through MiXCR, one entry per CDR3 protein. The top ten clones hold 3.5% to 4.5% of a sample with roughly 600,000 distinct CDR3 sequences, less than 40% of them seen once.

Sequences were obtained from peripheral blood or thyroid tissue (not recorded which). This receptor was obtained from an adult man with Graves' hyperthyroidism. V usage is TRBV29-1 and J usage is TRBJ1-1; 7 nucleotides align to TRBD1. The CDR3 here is CSVEDPQGEGALNTEAFF. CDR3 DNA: TGCAGCGTTGAAGATCCCCAAGGGGAGGGGGCCTTGAACACTGAAGCTTTCTTT.